This TCR beta chain emerged from a study of OX40 agonist ivuxolimab in advanced cancers. Study-level information: From about 20 to 79 years was the age range, with a mean of roughly 59 years, and roughly 80% were male. Past anti-PD-1, anti-PD-L1 or anti-CTLA-4 therapy was accepted, and approximately 40% had received some. Study-wide results and caveats: Clonal expansion in partial responders at 0.1-3.0 mg/kg ranked among the lowest. Some nonresponders additionally presented with little normalized T-cell clonal expansion.

Comments on this clone: Its antigen is still unknown.

The V gene's germline CDR1 is SGHAT and CDR2 FQNNGV. Trimming removed 5 bases from V and 6 bases from J, with 13 bases in between. CDR3 length: 13 residues. Profiled with immunoSEQ multiplex PCR; TCRdb holds only in-frame clones, not every one. The repertoire holds 35,000 to 50,000 clones, 75% to 90% seen once, with around 30% in the top ten. This TCR was recovered from an adult with an advanced solid tumor such as melanoma, head and neck, liver or kidney cancer. The V and J genes are TRBV11-2 and TRBJ2-5; perhaps D is TRBD1 or TRBD2 (6 bases each). Sequenced material: CD4+ or CD8+ T cells sorted from blood, taken in a trial of the OX40 agonist ivuxolimab. CDR3 coding DNA: TGTGCCAGCAGCCCCGGGGGCGGAAAGACCCAGTACTTC. Encoded protein: CASSPGGGKTQYF.